This paragraph covers one T cell receptor beta chain sequence. What it binds is unknown. FACS sorting followed an approximately 6-day coculture of CFSE-labeled recipient PBMCs with irradiated graft donor PBMCs. The data were taken from a study of Tregs in tolerant kidney transplant recipients. Study summary: Mixed chimerism was transient after nonmyeloablative marrow transplants from related graft donors.

Only in-frame clones appear in the TCRdb table, and some are missing; sequencing was by immunoSEQ multiplex PCR. The sample lists about 8,300 clones; around a third were seen once. Findings of the study overall: Tolerant patients' donor-specific Tregs expanded beyond overall Tregs, suggesting antigen-driven growth. Tregs expanded with activated donor B cells seemed most donor-specific. Biological reproducibility was not directly addressed, but technical replication error appeared minimal.

Trimming took 1 base from V and 5 from J; bases not matched to a gene: 6. Per germline, CDR1 LGHNA and CDR2 YNFKEQ. The CDR3 covers 16 residues. The starting material was CD8+ T cells from blood cultured with allogeneic cells, obtained before the transplant. This TCR came from a human patient who received a combined kidney and bone marrow transplant. The chain uses TRBV4-2 and TRBJ2-3, with 10 bases lining up with TRBD2. The CDR3, as DNA: TGTGCCAGCAGCCAAGTGCTAGCGGGAGTAGAAGATACGCAGTATTTT. Translating it yields CASSQVLAGVEDTQYF.